These T cell receptor beta chains were read from a single sample in a study of blood T cell repertoires in COVID-19. The assay was immunoSEQ multiplex PCR, and TCRdb's table has in-frame clones only and misses some. The sample includes about 210,000 clones, 83% of them seen just once. The material sequenced was peripheral blood. The source is a woman in her thirties or forties with active or convalescent COVID-19. The CDR3 runs from the conserved cysteine through the conserved F or W. A D gene is named only where the DNA matches it firmly. Clone size is not always given. Where it is, it says once, few, many or a class for expanded clones.

TGTGCCAGCAGCTATACCCTGACAGCTAACTATGGCTACACCTTC	CASSYTLTANYGYTF	TRBJ1-2	.	.	TRBV3-1/TRBV3-2
TGTGCCAGCAGCTTAGGCGTCGACAGGGGAGGGGGAGAGACCCAGTACTTC	CASSLGVDRGGGETQYF	TRBJ2-5	once	.	TRBV11-3
TGTGCCAGCAGCTTAAGACTAGCGGGAGCAAATGAGCAGTTCTTC	CASSLRLAGANEQFF	TRBJ2-1	.	TRBD2	TRBV11-1
TGTGCCAGCAGTGACAGGTGGTTGAGTCAGCCCCAGCATTTT	CASSDRWLSQPQHF	TRBJ1-5	.	.	TRBV2
TGTGCCACCAGTGACCCGGGACAGGGGGGATACGAGCAGTACTTC	CATSDPGQGGYEQYF	TRBJ2-7	.	TRBD1	TRBV24-1
TGTGCCACCAGGGGGGAGGGCCCCGATGAGCAGTTCTTC	CATRGEGPDEQFF	TRBJ2-1	once	TRBD2	TRBV15
TGCGCCAGCAGCCTTCAGACTAGCGGAACCTACAATGAGCAGTTCTTC	CASSLQTSGTYNEQFF	TRBJ2-1	.	TRBD2	TRBV4-1
TGTGCCAGCAGTAACGCCCCGGCCGGGGAGCTGTTTTTT	CASSNAPAGELFF	TRBJ2-2	once	.	TRBV2
TGTGCCTGGAACCAAGGGGGCACTGAAGCTTTCTTT	CAWNQGGTEAFF	TRBJ1-1	.	.	TRBV30
TGTGCCAGCAGTGAATTGTGGACAGAGGGGAATGAAAAACTGTTTTTT	CASSELWTEGNEKLFF	TRBJ1-4	.	.	TRBV2
TGTGCCAGCAGCGCACCGACAGGGAGTAATGAAAAACTGTTTTTT	CASSAPTGSNEKLFF	TRBJ1-4	.	TRBD1	TRBV7-9
TGCGCCAGCAGCTCTGCTAGCGGGTTCGACGAGCAGTACTTC	CASSSASGFDEQYF	TRBJ2-7	.	TRBD2	TRBV5-1
TGTGCCAGCAGCACCGGACTTAGCCAGGGGGAGCAGTTCTTC	CASSTGLSQGEQFF	TRBJ2-1	.	.	TRBV7-3
TGTGCCAGCAGCGGGGGGGCCTCCTACAATGAGCAGTTCTTC	CASSGGASYNEQFF	TRBJ2-1	few	TRBD2	TRBV6-2/TRBV6-3
TGTGCCAGCAGCTTGGCCCAGGGCGATACGCAGTATTTT	CASSLAQGDTQYF	TRBJ2-3	.	.	TRBV5-4
TGCGCCAGCAGCGCCTCGACAGGGTCTGAAAAACTGTTTTTT	CASSASTGSEKLFF	TRBJ1-4	.	TRBD1	TRBV5-1
TGCAGTGCTAGTAGGGGTAGCAATCAGCCCCAGCATTTT	CSASRGSNQPQHF	TRBJ1-5	.	.	TRBV20-1
TGTGCCAGCAGTACCGGGACAGGGCCCCCGTTTAAAAATGAAAAACTGTTTTTT	CASSTGTGPPFKNEKLFF	TRBJ1-4	.	TRBD1	TRBV2
TGCGCCAGCAGCATGACAGGGGCTAATCAGCCCCAGCATTTT	CASSMTGANQPQHF	TRBJ1-5	.	TRBD1	TRBV5-1
TGTGCCAGCAGCTCCTCTCGGGATCAGCCCCAGCATTTT	CASSSSRDQPQHF	TRBJ1-5	few	.	TRBV7-2
TGTGCCAGCATGGGTTCGAGAAACGGGGGCTACACCTTC	CASMGSRNGGYTF	TRBJ1-2	few	.	TRBV9
TGTGCCACCAGTGATTTTTCGGGGGAAGAGACCCAGTACTTC	CATSDFSGEETQYF	TRBJ2-5	.	.	TRBV24-1
TGCAGCGTTGATCACGCGGACTATGGCTACACCTTC	CSVDHADYGYTF	TRBJ1-2	.	.	TRBV29-1
TGTGCCAGCACTGGACAGAACTCCTACGAGCAGTACTTC	CASTGQNSYEQYF	TRBJ2-7	.	.	TRBV6-4
TGTGCCAGCACCGGGGCCCAGAACACTGAAGCTTTCTTT	CASTGAQNTEAFF	TRBJ1-1	.	.	TRBV7-9
TGTGCCAGCAGTTACTCTGGGCAGGCCTCTGGAAACACCATATATTTT	CASSYSGQASGNTIYF	TRBJ1-3	.	.	TRBV6-2/TRBV6-3
TGTGCCAGTAGTTATAGCAGGGCAACCAACGAGCAGTACTTC	CASSYSRATNEQYF	TRBJ2-7	.	.	TRBV19
TGTGCCAGCAGCCCACAGGGGACCTATGGCTACACCTTC	CASSPQGTYGYTF	TRBJ1-2	.	TRBD1	TRBV3-1/TRBV3-2
TGTGCCAGCAGTTACGCGGGGGGGTTTGAGCAGTACTTC	CASSYAGGFEQYF	TRBJ2-7	.	TRBD2	TRBV6-2/TRBV6-3
TGTGCCAGCAGTGACCCAGGTCGCGGGGGAAACTATGGCTACACCTTC	CASSDPGRGGNYGYTF	TRBJ1-2	.	.	TRBV6-1
TGTGCCAGCAGCACCAGGGGTACTGAAGCTTTCTTT	CASSTRGTEAFF	TRBJ1-1	.	.	TRBV3-1/TRBV3-2
TGCGCCAGCAGCCAAGATCCCAGGGCAGACCGCTACGAGCAGTACTTC	CASSQDPRADRYEQYF	TRBJ2-7	.	.	TRBV4-1
TGTGCCACTACCCAGGGGCCCTACGAGCAGTACTTC	CATTQGPYEQYF	TRBJ2-7	.	.	TRBV28
TGTGCCAGCAGTCGCGGACAGGGATATTCCTATGGCTACACCTTC	CASSRGQGYSYGYTF	TRBJ1-2	.	TRBD1	TRBV7-2
TGTGCCTGGACCCGTATAATGACAGGGGAGAGGTATGGCTACACCTTC	CAWTRIMTGERYGYTF	TRBJ1-2	.	TRBD1	TRBV30
TGTGCCAGCAGTGAATCCGTTAAGGGAGGTGAAGATACGCAGTATTTT	CASSESVKGGEDTQYF	TRBJ2-3	.	.	TRBV2
TGTGCCACCAGTGACCCCGACAGGGCGGGTAACTATGGCTACACCTTC	CATSDPDRAGNYGYTF	TRBJ1-2	.	TRBD1	TRBV24-1
TGCGCCAGCAGCCAAGGTGCGGGACAGGGGGCCCAAGAGACCCAGTACTTC	CASSQGAGQGAQETQYF	TRBJ2-5	.	TRBD1	TRBV4-1
TGTGCCAGCAGTTTAAGTAGAGGCACTGAAGCTTTCTTT	CASSLSRGTEAFF	TRBJ1-1	.	.	TRBV28
TGTGCCACTGCTGCGGGAGGATTTAGCAATCAGCCCCAGCATTTT	CATAAGGFSNQPQHF	TRBJ1-5	.	.	TRBV25-1
TGTGCCAGCAGCTTAGGGCTAGCGGGGAGGGAGACCCAGTACTTC	CASSLGLAGRETQYF	TRBJ2-5	.	TRBD2	TRBV11-3
TGTGCCAGTTGTGCGCGACACCTTAGCAATCAGCCCCAGCATTTT	CASCARHLSNQPQHF	TRBJ1-5	.	.	TRBV19
TGTGCCAGCAGCTTAGATGGCGGGAGCCCGGAGACTTTT	CASSLDGGSPETF	TRBJ1-5	.	.	TRBV11-3
TGTGCCAGCAGCCCACCCCGGACAGGCAATAATTCACCCCTCCACTTT	CASSPPRTGNNSPLHF	TRBJ1-6	.	TRBD1	TRBV28
TGTGCCAGCAGTGAAAAGTGGGGACAGGGCTCCTACGAGCAGTACTTC	CASSEKWGQGSYEQYF	TRBJ2-7	.	TRBD1	TRBV6-1
TGCGCCAGCAGCAAGGACCTAGCGGGAGTTGATGAGCAGTTCTTC	CASSKDLAGVDEQFF	TRBJ2-1	once	TRBD2	TRBV5-1
TGTGCCAGCAGCTTTGTCTTTAGGGCTAGCGGGAATACAGATACGCAGTATTTT	CASSFVFRASGNTDTQYF	TRBJ2-3	once	TRBD2	TRBV5-6
TGCGCCAGCAGCTCGGACTTGGTCTATGGCTACACCTTC	CASSSDLVYGYTF	TRBJ1-2	few	.	TRBV5-1